The next 3 T cell receptor beta chains were all read from a single sample in a study of blood T cell repertoires in COVID-19. Clones were sequenced by immunoSEQ multiplex PCR, and TCRdb holds only the in-frame ones, with some missing. The sample has some 100,000 clones; over 80% are singletons. The sequenced material came from peripheral blood. These receptor sequences come from a man aged 50 to 60 with active COVID-19.

V and J are TRBV18 and TRBJ1-3, with D perhaps TRBD1 (5 bases). CDR1 and CDR2 (germline): KGHSH, LQKENI. This CDR3 contains 16 residues. Trimming removed 3 bases at V and 2 bases at J, with 14 bases between. The CDR3 spells CASSPRREITGNTIYF. CDR3 coding DNA: TGTGCCAGCTCACCCCGCAGGGAAATAACTGGAAACACCATATATTTT. Combining the CDR3 with reference TRBV18 and TRBJ1-3 gives the whole variable domain NAGVMQNPRHLVRRRGQEARLRCSPMKGHSHVYWYRQLPEEGLKFMVYLQKENIIDESGMPKERFSAEFPKEGPSILRIQQVVRGDSAAYFCASSPRREITGNTIYFGEGSWLTVV.

The genes are TRBV19 and TRBJ2-6; D not certain. The CDR3 loop spans 17 amino acids. Germline CDR1 and CDR2: LNHDA and SQIVND (reference sequence). V shed 1 base and J shed 0 bases, with 10 bases lying between them. This CDR3 reads CASSIVAVNSGANVLTF. CDR3 DNA: TGTGCCAGTAGTATAGTCGCGGTAAACTCTGGGGCCAACGTCCTGACTTTC.

The V gene is TRBV15, the J gene TRBJ2-2, with a weak D call TRBD1 (7 bases). V was trimmed by 8 bases and J by 1 base, leaving 14 bases between them. The germline CDR1 and CDR2 sequences are LNHNV and YYDKDF (reference sequence). The CDR3 contains 15 residues. The CDR3 DNA reads as TGTGCCACCGAGGAGGGACAGCGGAACACCGGGGAGCTGTTTTTT. Translated, it gives CATEEGQRNTGELFF.